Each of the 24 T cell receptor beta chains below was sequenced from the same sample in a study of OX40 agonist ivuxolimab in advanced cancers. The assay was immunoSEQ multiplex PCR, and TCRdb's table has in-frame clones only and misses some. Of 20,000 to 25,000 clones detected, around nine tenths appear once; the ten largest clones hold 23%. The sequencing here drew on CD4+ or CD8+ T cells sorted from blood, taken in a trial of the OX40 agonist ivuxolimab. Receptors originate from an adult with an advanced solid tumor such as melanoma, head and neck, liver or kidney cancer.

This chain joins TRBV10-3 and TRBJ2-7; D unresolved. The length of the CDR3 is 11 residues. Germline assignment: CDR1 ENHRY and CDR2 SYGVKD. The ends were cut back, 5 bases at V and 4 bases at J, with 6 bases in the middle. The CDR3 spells CAISPRYEQYF. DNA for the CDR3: TGTGCCATCAGTCCCAGGTACGAGCAGTACTTC.

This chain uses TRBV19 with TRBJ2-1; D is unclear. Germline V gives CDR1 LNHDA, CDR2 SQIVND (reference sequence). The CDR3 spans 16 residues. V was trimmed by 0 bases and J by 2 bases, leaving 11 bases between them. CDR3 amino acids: CASSIEELTTYNEQFF. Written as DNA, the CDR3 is TGTGCCAGTAGTATAGAAGAACTCACCACCTACAATGAGCAGTTCTTC.

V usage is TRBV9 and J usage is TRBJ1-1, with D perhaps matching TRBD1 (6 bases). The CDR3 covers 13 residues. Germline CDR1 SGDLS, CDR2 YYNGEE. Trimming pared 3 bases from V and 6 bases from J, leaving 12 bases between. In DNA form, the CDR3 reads TGTGCCAGCAGCGAACAGGGAGGTCCTGAAGCTTTCTTT. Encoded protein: CASSEQGGPEAFF.

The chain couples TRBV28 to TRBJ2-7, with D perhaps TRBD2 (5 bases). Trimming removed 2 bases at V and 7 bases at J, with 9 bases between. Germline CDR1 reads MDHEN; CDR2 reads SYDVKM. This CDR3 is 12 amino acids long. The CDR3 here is CASSLRGFEQYF. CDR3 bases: TGTGCCAGCAGTTTACGAGGGTTTGAGCAGTACTTC. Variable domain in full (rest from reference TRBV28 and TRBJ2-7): DVKVTQSSRYLVKRTGEKVFLECVQDMDHENMFWYRQDPGLGLRLIYFSYDVKMKEKGDIPEGYSVSREKKERFSLILESASTNQTSMYLCASSLRGFEQYFGPGTRLTVT.

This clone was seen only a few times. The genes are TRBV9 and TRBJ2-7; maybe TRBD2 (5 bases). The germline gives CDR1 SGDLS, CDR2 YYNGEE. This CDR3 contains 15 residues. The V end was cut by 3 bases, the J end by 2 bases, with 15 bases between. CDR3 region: CASSAGLQGTYEQYF. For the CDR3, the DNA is TGTGCCAGCAGCGCTGGACTCCAAGGAACCTACGAGCAGTACTTC.

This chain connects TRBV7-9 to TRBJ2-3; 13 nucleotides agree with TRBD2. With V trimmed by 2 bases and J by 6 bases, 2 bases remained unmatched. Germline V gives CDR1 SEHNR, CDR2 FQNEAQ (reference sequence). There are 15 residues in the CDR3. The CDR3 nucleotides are TGTGCCAGCAGCTTAACTAGCGGGGGGGCGGATACGCAGTATTTT. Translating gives CASSLTSGGADTQYF. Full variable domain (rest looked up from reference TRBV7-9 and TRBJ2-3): DTGVSQNPRHKITKRGQNVTFRCDPISEHNRLYWYRQTLGQGPEFLTYFQNEAQLEKSRLLSDRFSAERPKGSFSTLEIQRTEQGDSAMYLCASSLTSGGADTQYFGPGTRLTVL.

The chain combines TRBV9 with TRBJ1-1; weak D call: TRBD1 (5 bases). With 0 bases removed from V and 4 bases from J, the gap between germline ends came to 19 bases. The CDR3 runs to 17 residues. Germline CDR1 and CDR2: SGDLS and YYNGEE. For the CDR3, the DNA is TGTGCCAGCAGCGTAGTCCGGGGCAGCGGGTTCGTCACTGAAGCTTTCTTT. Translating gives CASSVVRGSGFVTEAFF.

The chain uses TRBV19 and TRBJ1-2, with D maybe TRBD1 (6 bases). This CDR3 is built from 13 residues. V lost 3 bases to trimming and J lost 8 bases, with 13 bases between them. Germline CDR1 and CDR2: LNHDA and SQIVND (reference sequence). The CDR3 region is CASSMGQGYGYTF. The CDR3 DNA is TGTGCCAGTAGTATGGGGCAGGGGTACGGCTACACCTTC.

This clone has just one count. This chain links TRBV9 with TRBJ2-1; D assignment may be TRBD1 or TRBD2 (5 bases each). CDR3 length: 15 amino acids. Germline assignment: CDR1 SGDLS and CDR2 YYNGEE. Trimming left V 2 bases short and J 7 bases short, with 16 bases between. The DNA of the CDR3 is TGTGCCAGCAGCGTGAGTGGGGGATTCAGAAATGAGCAGTTCTTC. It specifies CASSVSGGFRNEQFF.

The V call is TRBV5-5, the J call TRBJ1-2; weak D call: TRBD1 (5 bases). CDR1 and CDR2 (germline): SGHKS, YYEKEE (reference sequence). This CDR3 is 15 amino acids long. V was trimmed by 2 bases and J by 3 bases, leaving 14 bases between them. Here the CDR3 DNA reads TGTGCCAGCAGCTTTGGTCCGGGGGTAGACTATGGCTACACCTTC. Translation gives CASSFGPGVDYGYTF.

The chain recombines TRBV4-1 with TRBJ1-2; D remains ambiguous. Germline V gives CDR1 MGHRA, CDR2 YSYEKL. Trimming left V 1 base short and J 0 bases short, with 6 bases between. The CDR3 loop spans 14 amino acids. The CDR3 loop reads CASSQAPTNYGYTF. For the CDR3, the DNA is TGCGCCAGCAGCCAAGCCCCGACTAACTATGGCTACACCTTC.

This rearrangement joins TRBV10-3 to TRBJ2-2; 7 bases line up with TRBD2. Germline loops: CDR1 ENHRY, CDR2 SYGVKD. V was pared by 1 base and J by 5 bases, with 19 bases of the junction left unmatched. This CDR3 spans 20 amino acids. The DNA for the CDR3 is TGTGCCATCAGTGAGTTGGGGGGGACCCAGCTATTACCTGGGACCGGGGAGCTGTTTTTT. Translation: CAISELGGTQLLPGTGELFF.

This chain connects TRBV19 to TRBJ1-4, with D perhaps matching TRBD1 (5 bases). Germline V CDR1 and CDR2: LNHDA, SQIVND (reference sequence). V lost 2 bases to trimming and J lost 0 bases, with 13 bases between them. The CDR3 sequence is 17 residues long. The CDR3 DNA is TGTGCCAGTAGTATATCTCTATCACAGGCAACTAATGAAAAACTGTTTTTT. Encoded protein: CASSISLSQATNEKLFF.

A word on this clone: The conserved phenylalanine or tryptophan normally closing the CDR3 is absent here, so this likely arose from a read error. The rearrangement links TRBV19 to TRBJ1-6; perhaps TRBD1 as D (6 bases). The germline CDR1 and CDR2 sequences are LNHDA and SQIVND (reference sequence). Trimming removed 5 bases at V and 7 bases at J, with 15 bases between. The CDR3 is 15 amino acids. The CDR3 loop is CASSPGTLRNSPLHL. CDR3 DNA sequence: TGTGCCAGTAGTCCTGGGACACTTCGCAATTCACCCCTCCACCTT.

CDR3 sequence (DNA): TGTGCCAGTAGTACCCGCGGGACAGATAGCAATCAGCCCCAGCATTTT. This gives the protein CASSTRGTDSNQPQHF. The V call is TRBV19, the J call TRBJ1-5, with 7 bases identical to TRBD1. CDR1 is LNHDA and CDR2 is SQIVND in the germline V gene (reference sequence). The CDR3 extends over 16 amino acids. The V segment lost 4 bases and the J segment 0 bases; nucleotides outside the gene matches: 6.

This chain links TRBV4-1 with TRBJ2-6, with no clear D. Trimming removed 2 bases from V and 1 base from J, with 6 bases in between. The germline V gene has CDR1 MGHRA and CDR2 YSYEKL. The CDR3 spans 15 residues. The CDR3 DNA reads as TGCGCCAGCAGCCAACCGATATCTGGGGCCAACGTCCTGACTTTC. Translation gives CASSQPISGANVLTF.

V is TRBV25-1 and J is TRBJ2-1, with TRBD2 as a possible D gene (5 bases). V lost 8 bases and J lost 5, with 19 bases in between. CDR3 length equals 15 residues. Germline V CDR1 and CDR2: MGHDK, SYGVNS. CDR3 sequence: CASGTTGNMNNEQFF. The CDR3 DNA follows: TGTGCCAGCGGAACGACGGGAAACATGAACAATGAGCAGTTCTTC.

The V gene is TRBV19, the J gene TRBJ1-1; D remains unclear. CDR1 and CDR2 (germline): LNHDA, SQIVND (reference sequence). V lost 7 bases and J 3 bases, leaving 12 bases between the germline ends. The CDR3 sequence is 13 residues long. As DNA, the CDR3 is TGTGCCAGTAAAAGGGCCTCTTACACTGAAGCTTTCTTT. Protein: CASKRASYTEAFF.

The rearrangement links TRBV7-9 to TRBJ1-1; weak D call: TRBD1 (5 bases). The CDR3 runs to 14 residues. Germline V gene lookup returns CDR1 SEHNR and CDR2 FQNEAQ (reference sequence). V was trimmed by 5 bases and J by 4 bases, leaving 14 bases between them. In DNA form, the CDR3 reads TGTGCCAGCAGCCCCCTGGGGGTGTTCACTGAAGCTTTCTTT. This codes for CASSPLGVFTEAFF.

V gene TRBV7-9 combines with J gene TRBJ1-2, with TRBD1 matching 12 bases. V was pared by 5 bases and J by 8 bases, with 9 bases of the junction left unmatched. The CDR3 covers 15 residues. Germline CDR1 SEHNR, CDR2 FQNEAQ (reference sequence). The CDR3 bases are TGTGCCAGCAGCCCAGGGACAGGGGGCCTTGAAGGCTACACCTTC. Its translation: CASSPGTGGLEGYTF.

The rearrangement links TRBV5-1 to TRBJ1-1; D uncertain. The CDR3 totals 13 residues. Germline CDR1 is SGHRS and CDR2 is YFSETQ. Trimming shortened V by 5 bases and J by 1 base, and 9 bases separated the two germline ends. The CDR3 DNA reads TGCGCCAGCAGGACGGACCGGAACACTGAAGCTTTCTTT. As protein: CASRTDRNTEAFF.

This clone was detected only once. The CDR3 here is CAISESPGQGAYEQYF. Here the CDR3 DNA reads TGTGCCATCAGTGAGTCCCCTGGGCAGGGGGCCTACGAGCAGTACTTC. The rearrangement joins TRBV10-3 to TRBJ2-7, with TRBD1 matching over 7 bases. The germline V gene has CDR1 ENHRY and CDR2 SYGVKD. CDR3 length equals 16 residues. V gave up 0 bases and J gave up 2 bases; unmatched junction bases: 7.

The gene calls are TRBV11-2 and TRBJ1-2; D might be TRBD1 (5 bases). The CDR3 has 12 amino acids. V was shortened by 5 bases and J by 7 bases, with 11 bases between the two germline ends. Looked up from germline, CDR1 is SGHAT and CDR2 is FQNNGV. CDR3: CASSLGTTGYTF. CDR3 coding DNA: TGTGCCAGCAGCCTCGGGACCACTGGCTACACCTTC.

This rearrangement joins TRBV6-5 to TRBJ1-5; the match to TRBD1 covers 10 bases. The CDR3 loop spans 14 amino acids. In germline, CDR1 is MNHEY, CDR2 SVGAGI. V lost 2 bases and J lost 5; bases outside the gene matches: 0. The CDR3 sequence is CASSYGTGDQPQHF. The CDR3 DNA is TGTGCCAGCAGTTACGGGACAGGGGATCAGCCCCAGCATTTT.